A single sample is the source of the 5 T cell receptor beta chains below, sequenced in a study of T cell changes during pregnancy in multiple sclerosis. Libraries were prepared by immunoSEQ multiplex PCR; TCRdb keeps only in-frame clonotypes and omits some of them. The sample carries roughly 16,000 clones, roughly 86% recorded once. The specimen was CD8+ T cells from peripheral blood mononuclear cells, collected after pregnancy. The receptor set was obtained from a female donor in good health, enrolled as a control in a pregnancy study.

The chain uses TRBV27 and TRBJ1-5, with D possibly TRBD1 on 5 matching bases. CDR1 MNHEY and CDR2 SMNVEV come from the germline V gene (reference sequence). The CDR3 sequence is 14 residues long. Trimming cost V 2 bases and J 3 bases, with 8 bases left between them. The CDR3 nucleotides are TGTGCCAGCAGTTTAGGGGGGAACAATCAGCCCCAGCATTTT. Protein sequence: CASSLGGNNQPQHF.

The V call is TRBV9, the J call TRBJ2-2, with 12 bases fitting TRBD2. There are 15 residues in the CDR3. CDR1 is SGDLS and CDR2 is YYNGEE in the germline V gene. After removal of 6 bases from V and 5 bases from J, the junction contained 5 bases not matched to a gene. The chain's CDR3 is CASTYGLAGTGELFF. CDR3 sequence (DNA): TGTGCCAGCACCTACGGACTAGCGGGGACCGGGGAGCTGTTTTTT.

The chain combines TRBV6-4 with TRBJ2-7; TRBD1 is a possible D gene (5 bases). The CDR3 is made up of 13 amino acids. The V end lost 0 bases, the J end lost 6 bases, and 9 bases lay between the germline ends. The germline V gene has CDR1 MRHNA and CDR2 SNTAGT. The CDR3 loop reads CASSDSTQGEQYF. The CDR3 region has the DNA TGTGCCAGCAGTGACTCGACTCAGGGCGAGCAGTACTTC.

The chain joins TRBV29-1 to TRBJ2-3, with 7 bases lining up with TRBD2. Germline V gives CDR1 SQVTM, CDR2 ANQGSEA. The trim removed 7 bases at V and 2 bases at J, leaving 12 bases unmatched. The CDR3 consists of 15 residues. The CDR3: CSGGALAAYTDTQYF. CDR3 DNA sequence: TGCAGCGGGGGAGCGCTAGCGGCCTACACAGATACGCAGTATTTT.

V usage is TRBV7-6 and J usage is TRBJ2-7; 11 nucleotides agree with TRBD1. The length of the CDR3 is 14 residues. Looked up from germline, CDR1 is SGHVS and CDR2 is FNYEAQ. J gave up 3 bases and V 5 bases, and 3 bases lay outside the gene matches. CDR3 sequence reads: CASSPGTGGYEQYF. As DNA, the CDR3 is TGTGCCAGCAGCCCCGGGACAGGGGGCTACGAGCAGTACTTC. The full variable domain, with the rest looked up from reference TRBV7-6 and TRBJ2-7, is GAGVSQSPRYKVTKRGQDVALRCDPISGHVSLYWYRQALGQGPEFLTYFNYEAQQDKSGLPNDRFSAERPEGSISTLTIQRTEQRDSAMYRCASSPGTGGYEQYFGPGTRLTVT.